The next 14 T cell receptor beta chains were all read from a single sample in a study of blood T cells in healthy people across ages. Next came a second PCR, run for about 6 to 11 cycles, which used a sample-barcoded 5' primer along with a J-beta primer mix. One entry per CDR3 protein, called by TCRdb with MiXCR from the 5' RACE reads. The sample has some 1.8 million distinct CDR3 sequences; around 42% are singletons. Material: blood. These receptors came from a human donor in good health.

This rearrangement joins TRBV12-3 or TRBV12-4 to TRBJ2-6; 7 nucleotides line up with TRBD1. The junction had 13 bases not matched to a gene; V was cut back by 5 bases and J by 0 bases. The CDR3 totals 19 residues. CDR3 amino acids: CASSPPPGQIFSGANVLTF. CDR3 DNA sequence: TGTGCCAGCAGTCCTCCACCGGGACAGATCTTCTCTGGGGCCAACGTCCTGACTTTC.

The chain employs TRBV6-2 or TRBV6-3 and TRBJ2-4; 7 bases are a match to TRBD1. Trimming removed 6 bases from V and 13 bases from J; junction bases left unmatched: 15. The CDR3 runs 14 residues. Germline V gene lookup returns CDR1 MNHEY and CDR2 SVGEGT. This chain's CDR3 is CASRGTATNNEQYF. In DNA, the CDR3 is TGTGCCAGCAGGGGGACAGCTACGAACAATGAGCAGTACTTC.

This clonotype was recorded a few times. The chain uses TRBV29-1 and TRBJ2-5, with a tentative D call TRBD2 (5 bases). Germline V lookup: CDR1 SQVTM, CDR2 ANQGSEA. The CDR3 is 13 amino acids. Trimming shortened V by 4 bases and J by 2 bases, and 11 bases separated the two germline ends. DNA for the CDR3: TGCAGCGTTGGCGGGCGGCTACAAGAGACCCAGTACTTC. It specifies CSVGGRLQETQYF.

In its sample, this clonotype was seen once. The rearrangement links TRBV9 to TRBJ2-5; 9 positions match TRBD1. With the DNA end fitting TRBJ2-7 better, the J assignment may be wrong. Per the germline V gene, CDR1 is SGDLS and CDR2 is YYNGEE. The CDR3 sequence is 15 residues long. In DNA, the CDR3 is TGTGCCAGCAGCGCCGGGACAGGGTATGTCAACGAGCAGTACTTC. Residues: CASSAGTGYVNEQYF.

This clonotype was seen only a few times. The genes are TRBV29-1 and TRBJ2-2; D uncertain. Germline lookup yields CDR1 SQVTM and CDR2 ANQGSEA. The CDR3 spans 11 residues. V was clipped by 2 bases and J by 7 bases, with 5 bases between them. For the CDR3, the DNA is TGCAGCGTTGAATCTGACGGGGAGCTGTTTTTT. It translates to CSVESDGELFF.

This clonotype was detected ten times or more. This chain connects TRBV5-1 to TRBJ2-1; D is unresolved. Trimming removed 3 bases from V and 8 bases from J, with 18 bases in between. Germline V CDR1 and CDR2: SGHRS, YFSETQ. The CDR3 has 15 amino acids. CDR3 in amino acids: CASSSLRPFNDEQFF. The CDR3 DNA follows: TGCGCCAGCAGCTCCCTCCGGCCGTTCAACGATGAGCAGTTCTTC.

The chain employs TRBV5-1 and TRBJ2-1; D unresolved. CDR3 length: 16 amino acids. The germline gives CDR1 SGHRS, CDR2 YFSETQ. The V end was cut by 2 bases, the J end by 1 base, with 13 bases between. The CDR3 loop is CASSLQQRDSYNEQFF. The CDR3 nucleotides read TGCGCCAGCAGCTTACAGCAAAGGGATTCCTACAATGAGCAGTTCTTC.

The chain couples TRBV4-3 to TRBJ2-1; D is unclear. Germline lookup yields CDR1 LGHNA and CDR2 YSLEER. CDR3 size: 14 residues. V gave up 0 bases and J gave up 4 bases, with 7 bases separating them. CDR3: CASSQDRKYNEQFF. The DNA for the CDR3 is TGCGCCAGCAGCCAAGACAGGAAATACAATGAGCAGTTCTTC.

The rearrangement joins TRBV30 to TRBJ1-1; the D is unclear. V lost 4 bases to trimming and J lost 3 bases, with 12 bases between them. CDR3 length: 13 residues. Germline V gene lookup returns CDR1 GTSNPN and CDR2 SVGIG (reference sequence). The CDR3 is CAWNRGYDTEAFF. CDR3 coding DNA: TGTGCCTGGAATAGAGGTTATGACACTGAAGCTTTCTTT.

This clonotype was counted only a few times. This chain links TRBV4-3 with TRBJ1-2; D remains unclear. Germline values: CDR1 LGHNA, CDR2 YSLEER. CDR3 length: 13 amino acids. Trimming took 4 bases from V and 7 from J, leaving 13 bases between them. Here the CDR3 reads CASSLGRTSGYTF. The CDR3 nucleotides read TGCGCCAGCAGCCTCGGACGTACTAGTGGCTACACCTTC.

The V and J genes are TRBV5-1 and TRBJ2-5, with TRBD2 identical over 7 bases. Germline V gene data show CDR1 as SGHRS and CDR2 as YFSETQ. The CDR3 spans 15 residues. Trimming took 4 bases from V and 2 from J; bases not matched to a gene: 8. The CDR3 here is CASSRGSGEQETQYF. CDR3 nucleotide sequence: TGCGCCAGCAGCCGGGGCAGCGGGGAACAAGAGACCCAGTACTTC.

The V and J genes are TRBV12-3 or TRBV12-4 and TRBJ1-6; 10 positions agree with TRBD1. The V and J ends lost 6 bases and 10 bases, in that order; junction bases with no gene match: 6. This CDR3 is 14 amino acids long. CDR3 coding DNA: TGTGCCAGCAGGGCAGGACAGGGGGAATCACCCCTCCACTTT. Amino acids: CASRAGQGESPLHF.

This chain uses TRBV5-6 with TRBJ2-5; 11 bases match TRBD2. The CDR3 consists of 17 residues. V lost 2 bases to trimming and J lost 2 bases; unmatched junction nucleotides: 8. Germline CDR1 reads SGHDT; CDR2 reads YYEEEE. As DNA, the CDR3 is TGTGCCAGCAGCTTCGAACTAGCGGGGGCGGAACAAGAGACCCAGTACTTC. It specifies CASSFELAGAEQETQYF.

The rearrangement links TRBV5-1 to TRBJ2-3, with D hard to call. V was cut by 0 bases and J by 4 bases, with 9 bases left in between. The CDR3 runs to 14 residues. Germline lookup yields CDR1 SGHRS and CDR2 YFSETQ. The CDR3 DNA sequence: TGCGCCAGCAGCTTGGAGGGCAGGTCAGATACGCAGTATTTT. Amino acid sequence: CASSLEGRSDTQYF.